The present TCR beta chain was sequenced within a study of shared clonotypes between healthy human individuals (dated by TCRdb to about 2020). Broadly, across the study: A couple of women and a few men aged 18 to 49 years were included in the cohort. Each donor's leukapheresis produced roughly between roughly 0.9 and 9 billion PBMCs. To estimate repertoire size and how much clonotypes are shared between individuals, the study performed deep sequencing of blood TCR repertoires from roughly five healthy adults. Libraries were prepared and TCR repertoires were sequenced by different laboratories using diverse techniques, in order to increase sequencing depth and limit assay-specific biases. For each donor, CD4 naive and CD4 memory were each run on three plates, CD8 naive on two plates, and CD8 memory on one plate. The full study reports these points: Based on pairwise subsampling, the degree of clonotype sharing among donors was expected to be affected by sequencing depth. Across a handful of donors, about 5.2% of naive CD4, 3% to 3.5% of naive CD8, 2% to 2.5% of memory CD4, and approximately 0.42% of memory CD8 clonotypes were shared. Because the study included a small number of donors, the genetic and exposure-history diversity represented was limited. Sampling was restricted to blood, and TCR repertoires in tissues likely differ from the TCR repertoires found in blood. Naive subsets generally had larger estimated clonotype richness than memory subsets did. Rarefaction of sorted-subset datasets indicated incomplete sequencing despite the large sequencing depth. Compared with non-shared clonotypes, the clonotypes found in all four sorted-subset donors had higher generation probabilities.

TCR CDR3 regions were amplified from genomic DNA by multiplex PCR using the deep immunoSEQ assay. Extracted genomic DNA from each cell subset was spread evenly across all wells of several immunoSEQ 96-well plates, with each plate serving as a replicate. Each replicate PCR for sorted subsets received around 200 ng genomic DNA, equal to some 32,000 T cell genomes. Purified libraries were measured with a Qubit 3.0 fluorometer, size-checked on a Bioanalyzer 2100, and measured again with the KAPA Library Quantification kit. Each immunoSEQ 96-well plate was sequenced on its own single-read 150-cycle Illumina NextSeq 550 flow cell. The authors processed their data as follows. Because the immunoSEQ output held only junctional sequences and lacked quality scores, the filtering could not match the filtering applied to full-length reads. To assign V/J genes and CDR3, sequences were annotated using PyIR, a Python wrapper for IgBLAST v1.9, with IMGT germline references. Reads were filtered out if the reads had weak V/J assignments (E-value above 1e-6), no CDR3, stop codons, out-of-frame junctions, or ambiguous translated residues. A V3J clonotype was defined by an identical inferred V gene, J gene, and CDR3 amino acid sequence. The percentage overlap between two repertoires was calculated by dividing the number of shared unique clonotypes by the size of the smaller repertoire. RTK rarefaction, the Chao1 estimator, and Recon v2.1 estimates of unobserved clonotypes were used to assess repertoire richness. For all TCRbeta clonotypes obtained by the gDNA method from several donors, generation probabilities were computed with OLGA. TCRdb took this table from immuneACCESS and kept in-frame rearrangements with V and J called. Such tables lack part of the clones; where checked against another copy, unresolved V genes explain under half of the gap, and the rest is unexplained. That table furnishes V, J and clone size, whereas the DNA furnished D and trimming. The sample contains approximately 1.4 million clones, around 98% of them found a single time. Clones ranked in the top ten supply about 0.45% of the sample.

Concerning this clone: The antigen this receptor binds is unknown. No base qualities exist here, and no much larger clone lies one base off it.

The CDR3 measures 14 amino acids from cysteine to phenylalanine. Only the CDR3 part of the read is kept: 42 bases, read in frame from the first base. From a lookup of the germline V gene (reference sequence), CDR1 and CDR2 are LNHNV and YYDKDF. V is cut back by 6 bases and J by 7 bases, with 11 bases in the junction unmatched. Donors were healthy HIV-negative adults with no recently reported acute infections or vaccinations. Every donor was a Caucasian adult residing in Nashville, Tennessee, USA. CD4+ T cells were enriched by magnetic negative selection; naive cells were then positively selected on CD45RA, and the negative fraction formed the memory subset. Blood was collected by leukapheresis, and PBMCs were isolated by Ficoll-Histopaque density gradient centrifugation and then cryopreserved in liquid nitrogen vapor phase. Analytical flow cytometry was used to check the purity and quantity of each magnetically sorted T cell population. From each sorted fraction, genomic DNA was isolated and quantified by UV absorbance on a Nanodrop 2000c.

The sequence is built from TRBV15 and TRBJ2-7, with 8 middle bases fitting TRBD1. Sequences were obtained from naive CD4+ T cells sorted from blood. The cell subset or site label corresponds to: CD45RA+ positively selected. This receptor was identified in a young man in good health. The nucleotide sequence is TGTGCCACCAGTAACGGACAGGGCCCCTGGGAGCAGTACTTC. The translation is CATSNGQGPWEQYF.